The 27 T cell receptor beta chains listed next were all sequenced from one sample in a study of T cell responses to AZD1222 COVID-19 vaccine. Clones were sequenced by immunoSEQ multiplex PCR, and TCRdb holds only the in-frame ones, with some missing. Among about 96,000 clones, about 88% were seen once, and the ten largest hold approximately 1.5%. Sequenced here: peripheral blood, sampled on day 0 of AZD1222 vaccination. The receptor set was obtained from an adult in good health.

This clone was seen just once. The CDR3 loop reads CASSQDSTGARTNEKLFF. In DNA, the CDR3 is TGTGCCAGCAGCCAAGATTCCACAGGGGCGAGAACTAATGAAAAACTGTTTTTT. The chain carries TRBV3-1 (or the pseudogene TRBV3-2) and TRBJ1-4; 7 bases match TRBD1. CDR3 length equals 18 residues. Germline values: CDR1 LGHDT, CDR2 YNNKEL (reference sequence). Trimming at V came to 0 bases and at J to 1 base, leaving 8 bases not matched to a gene.

The gene calls are TRBV30 and TRBJ1-5; no clear D. The length of the CDR3 is 14 residues. V was clipped by 0 bases and J by 9 bases, with 15 bases between them. Per germline, CDR1 GTSNPN and CDR2 SVGIG (reference sequence). The CDR3 here is CAWSVGQVPWPQHF. CDR3 in DNA: TGTGCCTGGAGTGTCGGGCAGGTCCCTTGGCCCCAGCATTTT.

This chain connects TRBV19 to TRBJ1-1; tentatively, D is TRBD1 (5 bases). Germline CDR1 and CDR2: LNHDA and SQIVND (reference sequence). Trimming shortened V by 6 bases and J by 5 bases, and 19 bases separated the two germline ends. This CDR3 contains 15 residues. In nucleotides, the CDR3 is TGTGCCAGTAGCATTACAGCCGGGCGGGGGACTGAAGCTTTCTTT. This sequence encodes CASSITAGRGTEAFF.

The gene calls are TRBV9 and TRBJ2-1; D is unresolved. Trimming left V 1 base short and J 5 bases short, with 4 bases between. There are 12 residues in the CDR3. Germline-derived CDR1 and CDR2 are SGDLS and YYNGEE. The CDR3 protein is CASSVSDNEQFF. CDR3 nucleotide sequence: TGTGCCAGCAGCGTATCAGACAATGAGCAGTTCTTC.

V is TRBV4-1 and J is TRBJ1-5; no definite D call. CDR1 and CDR2 (germline): MGHRA, YSYEKL. The CDR3 totals 17 residues. Trimming removed 3 bases from V and 0 bases from J, with 15 bases in between. In nucleotides, the CDR3 is TGCGCCAGCAGCCAGGGCTTGGGAGGGTATAGCAATCAGCCCCAGCATTTT. It is translated as CASSQGLGGYSNQPQHF.

This clone was picked up a small number of times. This chain uses TRBV27 with TRBJ1-6; 7 nucleotides line up with TRBD1. The ends lost 4 bases at V and 6 bases at J; junction bases unmatched: 3. Germline V CDR1 and CDR2: MNHEY, SMNVEV (reference sequence). The CDR3 is 14 residues long. The CDR3 sequence is CASSSDRLNSPLHF. As DNA, the CDR3 is TGTGCCAGCAGTTCGGACAGGCTTAATTCACCCCTCCACTTT.

The rearrangement links TRBV4-1 to TRBJ1-2; D may be TRBD1 (6 bases). Germline values: CDR1 MGHRA, CDR2 YSYEKL. V was pared by 1 base and J by 5 bases, with 17 bases between. The CDR3 length is 16 residues. Here the CDR3 reads CASSQANGGAGYGYTF. The CDR3 nucleotides are TGCGCCAGCAGCCAAGCAAACGGGGGCGCGGGGTATGGCTACACCTTC.

DNA of the CDR3: TGTGCCAGCAGCCTGGGACAGGGAGGATACAATGAGCAGTTCTTC. This codes for CASSLGQGGYNEQFF. The genes are TRBV7-2 and TRBJ2-1; 9 nucleotides agree with TRBD1. The V segment lost 5 bases and the J segment 4 bases; nucleotides outside the gene matches: 6. CDR3 length: 15 residues. The V gene's germline CDR1 is SGHTA and CDR2 FQGNSA.

V is TRBV6-5 and J is TRBJ2-5; D may correspond to TRBD1 or TRBD2 (5 bases each). V was trimmed by 2 bases and J by 2 bases, leaving 9 bases between them. In germline, CDR1 is MNHEY, CDR2 SVGAGI. This CDR3 comprises 14 residues. For the CDR3, the DNA is TGTGCCAGCAGTTACCCGGGACGACAAGAGACCCAGTACTTC. Residues: CASSYPGRQETQYF.

The rearrangement uses TRBV13 and TRBJ2-5; no clear D gene. The V gene's germline CDR1 is PRHDT and CDR2 FYEKMQ (reference sequence). CDR3 length: 11 amino acids. Trimming removed 5 bases at V and 2 bases at J, with 3 bases between. The CDR3 DNA reads TGTGCCAGCAGCCTACAAGAGACCCAGTACTTC. As protein: CASSLQETQYF.

This clone was seen once. The chain joins TRBV11-2 to TRBJ1-3; D remains ambiguous. The ends were cut back, 6 bases at V and 5 bases at J, with 14 bases in the middle. CDR1 and CDR2 (germline): SGHAT, FQNNGV. The CDR3 totals 14 residues. The CDR3 reads CASRRPGRRNTIYF. The CDR3 DNA follows: TGTGCCAGCAGGCGTCCTGGGAGGAGAAACACCATATATTTT. The complete variable domain, with remaining parts taken from reference TRBV11-2 and TRBJ1-3, reads EAGVAQSPRYKIIEKRQSVAFWCNPISGHATLYWYQQILGQGPKLLIQFQNNGVVDDSQLPKDRFSAERLKGVDSTLKIQPAKLEDSAVYLCASRRPGRRNTIYFGEGSWLTVV.

The chain has TRBV4-2 and TRBJ1-2; TRBD1 is a possible D gene (5 bases). CDR1 is LGHNA, CDR2 YNFKEQ, per germline. The CDR3 has 16 amino acids. V was trimmed by 0 bases and J by 2 bases, leaving 13 bases between them. The CDR3 nucleotides read TGTGCCAGCAGCCAAGATTTCCAGGGAGTCAACTATGGCTACACCTTC. Translated, it gives CASSQDFQGVNYGYTF.

The genes are TRBV19 and TRBJ2-7; 7 bases fit TRBD1. J lost 6 bases, V lost 7 bases, and 6 bases had no gene match. This CDR3 has 12 amino acids. The germline CDR1 and CDR2 sequences are LNHDA and SQIVND (reference sequence). The CDR3 reads CASKQGSFEQYF. The DNA for the CDR3 is TGTGCCAGTAAACAGGGGTCGTTCGAGCAGTACTTC.

The V and J genes are TRBV30 and TRBJ1-1; no definite D call. The CDR3 totals 16 residues. Germline V gene lookup returns CDR1 GTSNPN and CDR2 SVGIG (reference sequence). Trimming pared 0 bases from V and 6 bases from J, leaving 20 bases between. CDR3 DNA: TGTGCCTGGAGTGTCGAAGAAACCCGCTTGAGGCCTGAAGCTTTCTTT. Encoded protein: CAWSVEETRLRPEAFF.

The rearrangement joins TRBV28 to TRBJ1-1, with D perhaps matching TRBD1 (5 bases). Looked up from germline, CDR1 is MDHEN and CDR2 is SYDVKM. CDR3 size: 13 residues. Trimming removed 8 bases at V and 5 bases at J, with 15 bases between. As DNA, the CDR3 is TGTGCCAGCGTCGGCTGGGGGAGGACTGAAGCTTTCTTT. It translates to CASVGWGRTEAFF.

This chain's CDR3 is CASSEEGGTGANVLTF. The CDR3 DNA is TGTGCCAGCAGTGAAGAAGGGGGGACCGGGGCCAACGTCCTGACTTTC. The genes are TRBV2 and TRBJ2-6, with D perhaps assigned TRBD1 or TRBD2 (6 bases each). V gave up 1 base and J gave up 4 bases, with 11 bases separating them. The CDR3 totals 16 residues. Germline assignment: CDR1 SNHLY and CDR2 FYNNEI.

Only one count was recorded for this clone. V gene TRBV4-3 combines with J gene TRBJ2-7; D perhaps matches TRBD2 (5 bases). CDR1 and CDR2 from the germline V gene are LGHNA and YSLEER. The CDR3 extends over 13 amino acids. Trimming stripped 5 bases from V and 7 bases from J, with 15 bases between. The CDR3 here is CASSEGRRREQYF. CDR3 coding DNA: TGCGCCAGCAGCGAAGGGAGACGTCGAGAGCAGTACTTC.

This CDR3 is CASSLTGRGNTIYF. CDR3 coding DNA: TGTGCCAGCAGTTTGACAGGGAGAGGAAACACCATATATTTT. The chain recombines TRBV7-2 with TRBJ1-3; 7 positions match TRBD1. The V and J ends lost 6 bases and 4 bases, in that order; junction bases with no gene match: 6. This CDR3 has 14 amino acids. Germline lookup yields CDR1 SGHTA and CDR2 FQGNSA. The full variable domain, with the rest looked up from reference TRBV7-2 and TRBJ1-3, is GAGVSQSPSNKVTEKGKDVELRCDPISGHTALYWYRQSLGQGLEFLIYFQGNSAPDKSGLPSDRFSAERTGGSVSTLTIQRTQQEDSAVYLCASSLTGRGNTIYFGEGSWLTVV.

This sequence joins TRBV18 and TRBJ1-5; D gene ambiguous. Trimming took off 5 bases at V and 8 bases at J, with 13 bases between the two ends. The CDR3 runs to 13 residues. Germline V CDR1 and CDR2: KGHSH, LQKENI. The CDR3 is CASSSTPREPQHF. As DNA, the CDR3 is TGTGCCAGCTCAAGCACTCCGAGGGAGCCCCAGCATTTT.

The CDR3 sequence is CASSWALEETQYF. The CDR3 DNA sequence: TGTGCCAGCAGTTGGGCATTAGAAGAGACCCAGTACTTC. This chain uses TRBV6-5 with TRBJ2-5; D not resolved. The V gene's germline CDR1 is MNHEY and CDR2 SVGAGI. V lost 4 bases, J lost 3 bases, and 9 bases lay in between. This CDR3 contains 13 residues.

The count of this clone is one. The chain carries TRBV11-2 and TRBJ2-7; 7 bases are a match to TRBD2. With 1 base clipped from V and 3 bases from J, the junction kept 3 bases outside the gene matches. This CDR3 region has 14 residues. Germline-derived CDR1 and CDR2 are SGHAT and FQNNGV. CDR3 bases: TGTGCCAGCAGCTTAGGCGGGGGTAGCTACGAGCAGTACTTC. This gives the protein CASSLGGGSYEQYF.

The chain recombines TRBV3-1 (or the pseudogene TRBV3-2) with TRBJ1-5; D is uncertain. Germline CDR1 and CDR2: LGHDT and YNNKEL (reference sequence). The germline V and J ends were trimmed by 1 base and 7 bases, with 8 bases remaining between them. The CDR3 totals 13 residues. CDR3 in amino acids: CASSQARHQPQHF. In DNA, the CDR3 is TGTGCCAGCAGCCAAGCACGGCACCAGCCCCAGCATTTT.

The chain links TRBV2 to TRBJ1-2; D perhaps matches TRBD1 (6 bases). The CDR3 runs to 14 residues. V shed 4 bases and J shed 5 bases, with 14 bases lying between them. Germline V gene sequence: CDR1 SNHLY, CDR2 FYNNEI. Written as DNA, the CDR3 is TGTGCCAGCAGTGGGGGGAACAGGGTTTATGGCTACACCTTC. It encodes CASSGGNRVYGYTF. Combining the CDR3 with reference TRBV2 and TRBJ1-2 gives the whole variable domain EPEVTQTPSHQVTQMGQEVILRCVPISNHLYFYWYRQILGQKVEFLVSFYNNEISEKSEIFDDQFSVERPDGSNFTLKIRSTKLEDSAMYFCASSGGNRVYGYTFGSGTRLTVV.

V gene TRBV5-4 combines with J gene TRBJ2-1; D is unclear. V lost 5 bases and J 2 bases, leaving 11 bases between the germline ends. Germline V CDR1 and CDR2: SGHNT, YYREEE (reference sequence). The CDR3 contains 14 residues. In DNA, the CDR3 is TGTGCCAGCAGTAGTACTCCTACCTACAATGAGCAGTTCTTC. This codes for CASSSTPTYNEQFF.

The chain employs TRBV19 and TRBJ1-2; TRBD1 is a possible D gene (5 bases). CDR3 size: 14 residues. V lost 3 bases and J 8 bases, leaving 16 bases between the germline ends. CDR1 and CDR2 from the germline V gene are LNHDA and SQIVND (reference sequence). The chain's CDR3 is CASSMSQGWEGYTF. DNA of the CDR3: TGTGCCAGTAGTATGTCTCAGGGCTGGGAGGGCTACACCTTC.

This clone was observed a few times. This chain links TRBV5-1 with TRBJ2-1, with 11 bases identical to TRBD2. V lost 6 bases, J lost 9 bases, and 8 bases stayed unmatched. The CDR3 has 14 residues. Germline lookup yields CDR1 SGHRS and CDR2 YFSETQ. The CDR3 loop is CASTWSSGGSEQFF. CDR3 DNA: TGCGCCAGCACTTGGTCTAGCGGGGGGAGTGAGCAGTTCTTC.

V usage is TRBV5-1 and J usage is TRBJ1-2, with a possible D match to TRBD1 (6 bases). V lost 4 bases and J lost 7, with 14 bases in between. The CDR3 loop spans 13 amino acids. Germline CDR1 is SGHRS and CDR2 is YFSETQ. CDR3 residues: CASSPTGIVGYTF. CDR3 DNA sequence: TGCGCCAGCAGCCCAACAGGGATTGTTGGCTACACCTTC.